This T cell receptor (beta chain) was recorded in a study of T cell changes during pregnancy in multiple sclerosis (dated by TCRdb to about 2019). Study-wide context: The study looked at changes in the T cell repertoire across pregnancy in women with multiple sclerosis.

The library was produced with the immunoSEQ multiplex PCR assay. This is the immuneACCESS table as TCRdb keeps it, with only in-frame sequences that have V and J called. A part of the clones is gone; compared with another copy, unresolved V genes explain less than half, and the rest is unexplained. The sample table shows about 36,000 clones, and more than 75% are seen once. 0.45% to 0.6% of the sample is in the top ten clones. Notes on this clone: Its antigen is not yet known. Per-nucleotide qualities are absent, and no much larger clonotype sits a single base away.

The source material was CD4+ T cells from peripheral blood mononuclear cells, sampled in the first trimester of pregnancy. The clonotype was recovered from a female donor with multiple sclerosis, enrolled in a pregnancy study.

The sequenced DNA: TGTGCCAGTAGTATGGAGGGGCCACCCCTCCACTTT. Its translation is CASSMEGPPLHF. Recombination joined TRBV19 with TRBJ1-6, with TRBD1 perhaps the D gene, on 5 matching bases. Taken from cysteine to phenylalanine, the CDR3 has 12 residues. Only CDR3 DNA remains: 36 bases, in frame from the first base. V and J lose 3 bases and 11 bases, and a span of 8 bases separates them. As encoded in the germline V gene (reference sequence), CDR1 is LNHDA while CDR2 is SQIVND. Outside the CDR3, residues come from the reference TRBV19 and TRBJ1-6 proteins, so the full variable domain is: DGGITQSPKYLFRKEGQNVTLSCEQNLNHDAMYWYRQDPGQGLRLIYYSQIVNDFQKGDIAEGYSVSREKKESFPLTVTSAQKNPTAFYLCASSMEGPPLHFGNGTRLTVT.